The TCR beta chain under discussion was sequenced for a study of memory CD4+ T cells and cytomegalovirus serostatus. About the study: This sample comes from healthy Belgian adults, eight or nine CMV seropositive, approximately 25 seronegative.

The sort gate was single viable CD3+CD4+CD8-CD45RO+ cells for memory CD4+ T cells. The data were produced by immunoSEQ multiplex PCR, yet TCRdb's version contains in-frame clones alone and is incomplete. The data contain more than 45,000 clones, roughly four fifths of them singletons. The sample taken for sequencing was memory CD4+ T cells from blood. This TCR was sampled from an adult in good health and CMV-seropositive.

The CDR3 is CASSLETAGSPLHF. The CDR3 DNA sequence: TGTGCCAGCAGCTTAGAGACCGCAGGTTCACCCCTCCACTTT. The genes are TRBV7-9 and TRBJ1-6; D not certain. Per germline, CDR1 SEHNR and CDR2 FQNEAQ (reference sequence). V lost 1 base and J 9 bases, leaving 10 bases between the germline ends. CDR3 size: 14 residues.